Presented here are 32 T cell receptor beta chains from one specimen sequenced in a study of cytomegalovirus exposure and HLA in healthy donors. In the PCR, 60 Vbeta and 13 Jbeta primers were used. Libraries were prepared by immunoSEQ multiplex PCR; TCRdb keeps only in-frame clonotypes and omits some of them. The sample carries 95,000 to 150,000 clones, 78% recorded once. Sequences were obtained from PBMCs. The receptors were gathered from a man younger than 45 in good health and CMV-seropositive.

The chain's CDR3 is CASSKVAVTTPRSGELFF. CDR3 coding DNA: TGTGCCAGCAGCAAAGTGGCCGTGACAACCCCCCGGTCCGGGGAGCTGTTTTTT. The chain carries TRBV21-1 and TRBJ2-2; the table assigns TRBD1, which was not confirmed against the DNA. TRBV21-1 is labeled a pseudogene. The CDR3 runs 18 residues.

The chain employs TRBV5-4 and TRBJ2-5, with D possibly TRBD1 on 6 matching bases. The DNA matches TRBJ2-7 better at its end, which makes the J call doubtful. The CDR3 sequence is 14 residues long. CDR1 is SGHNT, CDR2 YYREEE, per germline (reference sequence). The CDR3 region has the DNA TGTGCCAGCAGCTTTATGGGGGCCCCCTACGAGCAGTACTTC. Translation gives CASSFMGAPYEQYF.

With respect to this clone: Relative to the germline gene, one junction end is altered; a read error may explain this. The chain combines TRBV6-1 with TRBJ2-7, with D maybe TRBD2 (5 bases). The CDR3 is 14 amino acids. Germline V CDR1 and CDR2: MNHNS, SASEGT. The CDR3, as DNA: TGTGCCAGCAGGGAAGGCGGGTACTCCTACGAGCAGTACTTC. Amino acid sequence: CASREGGYSYEQYF.

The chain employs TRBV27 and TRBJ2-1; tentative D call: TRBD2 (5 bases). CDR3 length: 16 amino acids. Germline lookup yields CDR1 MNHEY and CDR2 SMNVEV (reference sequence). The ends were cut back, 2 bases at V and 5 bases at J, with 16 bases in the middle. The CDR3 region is CASSLGLEAGNNEQFF. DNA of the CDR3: TGTGCCAGCAGTTTAGGTTTAGAGGCGGGTAACAATGAGCAGTTCTTC.

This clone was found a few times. The CDR3 DNA reads as TGTGCCAGCAGTCCCTACCGGGGCCGGGGGGAAAAACTGTTTTTT. It encodes CASSPYRGRGEKLFF. V is TRBV27 and J is TRBJ1-4, with D possibly matching TRBD1 (5 bases). The V and J ends lost 5 bases and 8 bases respectively, with 18 bases between them. The CDR3 extends over 15 amino acids. CDR1 is MNHEY and CDR2 is SMNVEV in the germline V gene (reference sequence).

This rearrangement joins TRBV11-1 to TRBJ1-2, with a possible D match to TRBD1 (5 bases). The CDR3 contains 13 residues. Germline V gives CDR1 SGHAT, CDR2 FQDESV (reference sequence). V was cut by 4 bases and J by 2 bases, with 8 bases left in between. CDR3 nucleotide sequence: TGTGCCAGCAGCTCAACAGGCAACTATGGCTACACCTTC. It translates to CASSSTGNYGYTF.

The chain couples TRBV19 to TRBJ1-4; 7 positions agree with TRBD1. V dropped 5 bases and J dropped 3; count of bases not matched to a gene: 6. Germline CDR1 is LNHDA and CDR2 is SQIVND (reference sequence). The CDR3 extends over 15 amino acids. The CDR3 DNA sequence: TGTGCCAGTAGTTCACAGGGGATCTCTAATGAAAAACTGTTTTTT. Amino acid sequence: CASSSQGISNEKLFF.

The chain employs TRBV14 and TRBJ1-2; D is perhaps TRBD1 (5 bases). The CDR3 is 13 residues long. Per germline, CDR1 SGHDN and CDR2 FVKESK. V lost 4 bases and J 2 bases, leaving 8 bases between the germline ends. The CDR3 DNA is TGTGCCAGCAGCCGGGGACTGAACTATGGCTACACCTTC. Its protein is CASSRGLNYGYTF. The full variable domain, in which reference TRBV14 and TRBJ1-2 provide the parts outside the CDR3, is EAGVTQFPSHSVIEKGQTVTLRCDPISGHDNLYWYRRVMGKEIKFLLHFVKESKQDESGMPNNRFLAERTGGTYSTLKVQPAELEDSGVYFCASSRGLNYGYTFGSGTRLTVV.

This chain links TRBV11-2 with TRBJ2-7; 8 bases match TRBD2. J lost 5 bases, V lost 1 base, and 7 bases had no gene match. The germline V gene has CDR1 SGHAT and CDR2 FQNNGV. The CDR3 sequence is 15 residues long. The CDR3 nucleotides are TGTGCCAGCAGCTTAGTTAGCGGGAAGGTGGACGAGCAGTACTTC. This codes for CASSLVSGKVDEQYF. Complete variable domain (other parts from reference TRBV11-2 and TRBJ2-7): EAGVAQSPRYKIIEKRQSVAFWCNPISGHATLYWYQQILGQGPKLLIQFQNNGVVDDSQLPKDRFSAERLKGVDSTLKIQPAKLEDSAVYLCASSLVSGKVDEQYFGPGTRLTVT.

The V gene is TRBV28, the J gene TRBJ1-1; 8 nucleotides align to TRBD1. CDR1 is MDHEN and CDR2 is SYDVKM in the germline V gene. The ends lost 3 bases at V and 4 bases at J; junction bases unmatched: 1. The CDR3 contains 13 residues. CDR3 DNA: TGTGCCAGCAGTTTTACAGGGGGCACTGAAGCTTTCTTT. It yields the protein CASSFTGGTEAFF.

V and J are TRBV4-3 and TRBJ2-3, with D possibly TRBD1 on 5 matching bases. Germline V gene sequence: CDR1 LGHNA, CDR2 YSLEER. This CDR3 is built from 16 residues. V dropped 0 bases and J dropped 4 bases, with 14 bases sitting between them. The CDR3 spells CASSQEGPIPADTQYF. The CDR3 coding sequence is TGCGCCAGCAGCCAAGAGGGGCCAATACCGGCAGATACGCAGTATTTT.

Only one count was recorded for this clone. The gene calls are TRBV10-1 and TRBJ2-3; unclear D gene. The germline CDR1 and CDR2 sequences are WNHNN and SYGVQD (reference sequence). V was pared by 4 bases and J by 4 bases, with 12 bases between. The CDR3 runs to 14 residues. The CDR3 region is CASSVDSPSDTQYF. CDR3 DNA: TGCGCCAGCAGTGTAGATAGCCCCTCAGATACGCAGTATTTT.

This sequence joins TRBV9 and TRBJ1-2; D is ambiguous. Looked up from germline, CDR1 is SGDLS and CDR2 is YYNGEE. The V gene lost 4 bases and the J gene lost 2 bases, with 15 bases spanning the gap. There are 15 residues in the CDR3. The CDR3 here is CASSSGAIHNYGYTF. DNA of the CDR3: TGTGCCAGCAGCTCTGGAGCAATTCACAACTATGGCTACACCTTC.

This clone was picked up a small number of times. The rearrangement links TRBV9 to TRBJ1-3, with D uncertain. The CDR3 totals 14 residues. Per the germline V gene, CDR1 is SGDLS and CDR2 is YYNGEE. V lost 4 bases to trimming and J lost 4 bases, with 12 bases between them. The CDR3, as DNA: TGTGCCAGCAGCCTCAGCGGCGGGGGAAACACCATATATTTT. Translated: CASSLSGGGNTIYF.

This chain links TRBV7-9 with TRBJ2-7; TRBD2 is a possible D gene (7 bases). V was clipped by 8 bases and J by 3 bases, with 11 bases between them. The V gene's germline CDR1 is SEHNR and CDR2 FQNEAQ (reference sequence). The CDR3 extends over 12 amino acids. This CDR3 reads CASLADSYEQYF. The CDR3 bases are TGTGCCAGCCTAGCGGACAGCTACGAGCAGTACTTC.

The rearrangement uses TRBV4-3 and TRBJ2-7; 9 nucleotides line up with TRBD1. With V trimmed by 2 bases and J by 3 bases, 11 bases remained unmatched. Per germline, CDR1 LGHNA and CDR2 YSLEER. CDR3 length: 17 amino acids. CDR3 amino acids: CASSQHQGQGIVYEQYF. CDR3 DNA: TGCGCCAGCAGCCAACACCAGGGACAGGGTATAGTCTACGAGCAGTACTTC.

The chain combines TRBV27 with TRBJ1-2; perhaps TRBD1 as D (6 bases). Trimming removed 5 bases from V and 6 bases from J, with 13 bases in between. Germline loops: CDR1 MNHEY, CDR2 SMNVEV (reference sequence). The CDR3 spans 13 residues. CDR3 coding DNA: TGTGCCAGCAGTGCCAGGGGAACCCATGGCTACACCTTC. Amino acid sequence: CASSARGTHGYTF.

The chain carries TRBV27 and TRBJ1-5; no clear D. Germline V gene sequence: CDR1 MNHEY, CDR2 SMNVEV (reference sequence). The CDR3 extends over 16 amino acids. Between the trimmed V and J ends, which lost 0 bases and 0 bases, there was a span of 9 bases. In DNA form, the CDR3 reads TGTGCCAGCAGTTTATCTTCCCCAGATAGCAATCAGCCCCAGCATTTT. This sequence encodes CASSLSSPDSNQPQHF.

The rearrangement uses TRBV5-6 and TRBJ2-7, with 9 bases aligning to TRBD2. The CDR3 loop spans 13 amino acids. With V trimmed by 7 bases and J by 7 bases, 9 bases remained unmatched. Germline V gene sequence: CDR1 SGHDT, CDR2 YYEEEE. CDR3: CASLLAGDWEQYF. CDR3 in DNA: TGTGCCAGCCTACTAGCGGGTGATTGGGAGCAGTACTTC. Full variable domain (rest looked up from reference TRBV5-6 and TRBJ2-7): DAGVTQSPTHLIKTRGQQVTLRCSPKSGHDTVSWYQQALGQGPQFIFQYYEEEERQRGNFPDRFSGHQFPNYSSELNVNALLLGDSALYLCASLLAGDWEQYFGPGTRLTVT.

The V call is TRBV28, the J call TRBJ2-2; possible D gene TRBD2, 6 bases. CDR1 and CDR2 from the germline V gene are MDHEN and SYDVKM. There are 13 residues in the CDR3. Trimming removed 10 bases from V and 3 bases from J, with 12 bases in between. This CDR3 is CATSRGDTGELFF. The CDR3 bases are TGTGCCACCTCGCGGGGCGACACCGGGGAGCTGTTTTTT.

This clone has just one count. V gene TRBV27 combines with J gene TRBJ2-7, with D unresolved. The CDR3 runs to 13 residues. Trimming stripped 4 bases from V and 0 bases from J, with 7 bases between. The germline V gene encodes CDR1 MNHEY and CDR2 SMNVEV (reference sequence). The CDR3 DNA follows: TGTGCCAGCAGTTCCCCGAGCTCCTACGAGCAGTACTTC. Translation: CASSSPSSYEQYF.

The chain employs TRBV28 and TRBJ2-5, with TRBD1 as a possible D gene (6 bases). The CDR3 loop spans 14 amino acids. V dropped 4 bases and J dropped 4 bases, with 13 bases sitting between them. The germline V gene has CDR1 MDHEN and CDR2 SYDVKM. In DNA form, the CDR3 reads TGTGCCAGCAGTTCGGCCAGGGGCACAGAGACCCAGTACTTC. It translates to CASSSARGTETQYF. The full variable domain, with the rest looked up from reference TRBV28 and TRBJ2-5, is DVKVTQSSRYLVKRTGEKVFLECVQDMDHENMFWYRQDPGLGLRLIYFSYDVKMKEKGDIPEGYSVSREKKERFSLILESASTNQTSMYLCASSSARGTETQYFGPGTRLLVL.

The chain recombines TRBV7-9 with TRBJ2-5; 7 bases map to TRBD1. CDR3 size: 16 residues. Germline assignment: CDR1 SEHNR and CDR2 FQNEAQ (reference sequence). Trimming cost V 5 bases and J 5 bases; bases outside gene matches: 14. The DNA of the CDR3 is TGTGCCAGCAGCACGTGGGTGACAGGGTCTTTGGAGACCCAGTACTTC. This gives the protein CASSTWVTGSLETQYF.

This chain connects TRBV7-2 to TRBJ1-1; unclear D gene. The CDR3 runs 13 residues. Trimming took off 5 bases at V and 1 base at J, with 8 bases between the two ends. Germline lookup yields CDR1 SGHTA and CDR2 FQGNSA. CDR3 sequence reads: CASSAQQNTEAFF. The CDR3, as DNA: TGTGCCAGCAGCGCACAGCAGAACACTGAAGCTTTCTTT. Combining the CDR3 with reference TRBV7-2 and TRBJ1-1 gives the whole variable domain GAGVSQSPSNKVTEKGKDVELRCDPISGHTALYWYRQSLGQGLEFLIYFQGNSAPDKSGLPSDRFSAERTGGSVSTLTIQRTQQEDSAVYLCASSAQQNTEAFFGQGTRLTVV.

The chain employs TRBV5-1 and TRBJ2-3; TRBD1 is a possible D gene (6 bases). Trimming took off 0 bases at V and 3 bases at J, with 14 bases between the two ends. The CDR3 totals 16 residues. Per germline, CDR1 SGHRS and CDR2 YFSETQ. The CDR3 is CASSLGGGVSTDTQYF. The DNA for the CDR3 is TGCGCCAGCAGCTTGGGAGGGGGAGTCTCTACAGATACGCAGTATTTT.

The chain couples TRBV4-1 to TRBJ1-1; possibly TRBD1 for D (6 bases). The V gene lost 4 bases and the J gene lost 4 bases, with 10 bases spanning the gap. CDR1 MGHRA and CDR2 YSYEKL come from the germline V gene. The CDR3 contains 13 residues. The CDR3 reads CASSLRGSTEAFF. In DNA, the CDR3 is TGCGCCAGCAGCCTTAGGGGGAGCACTGAAGCTTTCTTT.

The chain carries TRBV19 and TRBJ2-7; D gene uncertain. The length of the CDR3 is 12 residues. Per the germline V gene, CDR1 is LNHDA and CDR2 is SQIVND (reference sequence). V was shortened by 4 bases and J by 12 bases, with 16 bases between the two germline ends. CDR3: CASSSRTDLWYF. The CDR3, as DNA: TGTGCCAGTAGTAGCCGAACAGACCTTTGGTACTTC.

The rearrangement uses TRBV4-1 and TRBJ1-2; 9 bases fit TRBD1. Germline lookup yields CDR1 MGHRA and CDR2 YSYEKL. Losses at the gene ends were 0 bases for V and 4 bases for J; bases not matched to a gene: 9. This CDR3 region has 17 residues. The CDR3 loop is CASSQDIRTGDIYGYTF. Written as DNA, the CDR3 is TGCGCCAGCAGCCAAGATATCAGGACAGGGGATATCTATGGCTACACCTTC.

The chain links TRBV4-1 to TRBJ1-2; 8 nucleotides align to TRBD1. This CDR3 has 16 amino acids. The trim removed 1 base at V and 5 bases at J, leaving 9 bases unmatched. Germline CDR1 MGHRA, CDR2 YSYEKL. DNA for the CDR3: TGCGCCAGCAGCCAAGGAACCGGGACAGGAGGATATGGCTACACCTTC. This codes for CASSQGTGTGGYGYTF.

The CDR3 DNA reads TGTGCCAGCAGCCCGTCGTGGGGATCGGACAGGGGGTATGGCTACACCTTC. It encodes CASSPSWGSDRGYGYTF. The rearrangement uses TRBV7-2 and TRBJ1-2; 10 nucleotides match TRBD1. The CDR3 has 17 residues. V dropped 5 bases and J dropped 5; count of bases not matched to a gene: 14. Germline CDR1 and CDR2: SGHTA and FQGNSA.

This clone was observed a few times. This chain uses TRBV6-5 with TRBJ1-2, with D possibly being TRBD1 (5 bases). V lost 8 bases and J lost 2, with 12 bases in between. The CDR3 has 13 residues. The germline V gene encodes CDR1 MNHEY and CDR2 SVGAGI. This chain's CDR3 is CASVDTLNYGYTF. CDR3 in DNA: TGTGCCAGCGTGGACACACTAAACTATGGCTACACCTTC.

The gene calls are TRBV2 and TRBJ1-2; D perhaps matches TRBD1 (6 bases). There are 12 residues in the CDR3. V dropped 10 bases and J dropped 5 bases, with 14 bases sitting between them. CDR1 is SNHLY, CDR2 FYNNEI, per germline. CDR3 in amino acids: CAIQGARYGYTF. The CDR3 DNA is TGTGCCATACAGGGCGCCCGGTATGGCTACACCTTC. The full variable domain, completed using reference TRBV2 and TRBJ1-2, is EPEVTQTPSHQVTQMGQEVILRCVPISNHLYFYWYRQILGQKVEFLVSFYNNEISEKSEIFDDQFSVERPDGSNFTLKIRSTKLEDSAMYFCAIQGARYGYTFGSGTRLTVV.